The source of this T cell receptor (beta chain) is a study of shared clonotypes between healthy human individuals. In the study overall: For every donor, three CD4 naive, three CD4 memory, two CD8 naive and one CD8 memory plates were used.

CD45RO-negative cells were positively selected for CCR7, leaving out terminally differentiated effector memory CD45RA+ cells. All donors were Caucasian adults living in Nashville, Tennessee. Here immunoSEQ multiplex PCR was the method, and the copy in TCRdb shows in-frame clones only, minus some. The sample yields millions of clones, approximately 95% seen once. The specimen sequenced was naive CD8+ T cells sorted from blood. The sequence came from a man between 18 and 35 years old in good health.

DNA for the CDR3: TGTGCCAGCAGCTCACAGGGGGCTGGCGAGCAGTACTTC. Amino acids: CASSSQGAGEQYF. J is TRBJ2-7 and V is TRBV9; 9 positions agree with TRBD1. In germline, CDR1 is SGDLS, CDR2 YYNGEE. There are 13 residues in the CDR3. V gave up 4 bases and J gave up 6 bases; unmatched junction bases: 5.